The TCR beta chain under discussion was sequenced for a study of regulatory T cells in long-lasting Graves disease. Arm-PCR with iRepertoire HTBI primers amplified the CDR3 regions for these TCR beta libraries. One entry per CDR3 protein results from TCRdb running MiXCR on the multiplex PCR reads. The repertoire holds under 400,000 distinct CDR3 sequences, with around 15% as singletons. As to time point: newly diagnosed GD, antithyroid drugs for less than 3 months. After RNA was extracted from PBMCs, the TCR library was made from it. The data were also submitted as part of a second study, on T cells in Graves' hyperthyroidism and ophthalmopathy.

The source material was peripheral blood mononuclear cells (PBMCs), sampled at new diagnosis, from a patient treated with antithyroid drugs. The source is a man in his forties with Graves disease.

The CDR3 region is CASSFWFSNTEAFF. DNA of the CDR3: TGTGCCAGCAGCTTTTGGTTCTCGAACACTGAAGCTTTCTTT. The genes are TRBV5-6 and TRBJ1-1; D gene unclear. V lost 2 bases and J 1 base, leaving 9 bases between the germline ends. The CDR3 runs 14 residues. Germline V gene lookup returns CDR1 SGHDT and CDR2 YYEEEE. The full variable domain, completed using reference TRBV5-6 and TRBJ1-1, is DAGVTQSPTHLIKTRGQQVTLRCSPKSGHDTVSWYQQALGQGPQFIFQYYEEEERQRGNFPDRFSGHQFPNYSSELNVNALLLGDSALYLCASSFWFSNTEAFFGQGTRLTVV.